A single T cell receptor beta chain is shown here with its context. Its matching antigen is unknown. The CDR3 contains 12 residues. The germline gives CDR1 SGHTA, CDR2 FQGNSA. The J segment lost 14 bases and the V segment lost 5 bases, leaving 7 bases of the junction unmatched. This sample stems from a study of cytomegalovirus exposure and HLA in healthy donors. Study-wide points: There were around 160 TCR beta chains listed as cytomegalovirus-associated. Immune exposure information available was restricted to CMV serostatus.

PCR used 60 Vbeta primers and 13 Jbeta primers. TCRdb's table, derived via immunoSEQ multiplex PCR, lists solely in-frame clones and lacks some. This sample yields 170,000 or so clones, of which about 86% are seen a single time; 2.2% belongs to the top ten. The sample taken for sequencing was PBMCs. V gene TRBV7-2 combines with J gene TRBJ2-1; 9 nucleotides agree with TRBD2. The receptor comes from a woman aged 30 to 39 in good health and CMV-seronegative. The CDR3 sequence is CASSPLAGAEFF. The CDR3 DNA reads TGTGCCAGCAGCCCCTTAGCGGGAGCGGAGTTCTTC.